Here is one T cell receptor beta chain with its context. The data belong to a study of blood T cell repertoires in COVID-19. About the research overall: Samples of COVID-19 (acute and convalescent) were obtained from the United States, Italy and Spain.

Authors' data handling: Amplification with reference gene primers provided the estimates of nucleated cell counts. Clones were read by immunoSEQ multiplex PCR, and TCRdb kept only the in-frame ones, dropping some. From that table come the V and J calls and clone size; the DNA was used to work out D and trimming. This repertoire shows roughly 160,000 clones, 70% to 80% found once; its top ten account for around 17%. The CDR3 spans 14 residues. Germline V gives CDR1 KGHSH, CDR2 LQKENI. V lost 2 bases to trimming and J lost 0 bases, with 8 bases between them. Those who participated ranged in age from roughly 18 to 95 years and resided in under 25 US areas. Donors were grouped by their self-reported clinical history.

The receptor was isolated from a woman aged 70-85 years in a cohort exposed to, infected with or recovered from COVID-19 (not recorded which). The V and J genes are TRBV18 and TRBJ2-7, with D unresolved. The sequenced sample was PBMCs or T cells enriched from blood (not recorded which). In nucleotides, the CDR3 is TGTGCCAGCTCACCAGCGGTCTACTCCTACGAGCAGTACTTC. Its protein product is CASSPAVYSYEQYF.